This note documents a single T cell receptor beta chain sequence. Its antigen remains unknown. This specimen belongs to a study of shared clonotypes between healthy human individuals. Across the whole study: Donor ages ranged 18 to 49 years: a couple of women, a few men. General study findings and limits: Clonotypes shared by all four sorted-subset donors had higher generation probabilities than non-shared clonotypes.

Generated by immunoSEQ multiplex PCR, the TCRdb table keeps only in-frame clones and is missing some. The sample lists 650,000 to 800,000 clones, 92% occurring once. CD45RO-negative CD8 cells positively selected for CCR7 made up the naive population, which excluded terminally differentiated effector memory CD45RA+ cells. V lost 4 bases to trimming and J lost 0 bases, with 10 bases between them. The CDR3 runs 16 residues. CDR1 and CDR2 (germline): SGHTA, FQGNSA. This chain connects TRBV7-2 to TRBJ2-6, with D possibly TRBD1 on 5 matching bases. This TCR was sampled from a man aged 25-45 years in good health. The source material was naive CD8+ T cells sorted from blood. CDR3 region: CASSSGHFSGANVLTF. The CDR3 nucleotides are TGTGCCAGCAGCTCAGGACACTTCTCTGGGGCCAACGTCCTGACTTTC.